This entry concerns a single TCR beta chain. The CDR3 is 18 residues long. The germline V gene encodes CDR1 SGHTS and CDR2 YDEGEE. Trimming cost V 1 base and J 7 bases, with 26 bases left between them. This sample stems from a study of technical replicates of blood from a few donors. The repertoire was sequenced with immunoSEQ multiplex PCR; TCRdb's copy has only in-frame clones and lacks some. The data show 84,000 or so clones, around 97% seen once. The clonotype originates from a human donor in good health. Sequencing input: T cells isolated from PBMCs. The chain couples TRBV5-8 to TRBJ2-5; D might be TRBD1 (6 bases). The CDR3 DNA is TGTGCCAGCAGCTTGACCTTCCCGGGACACGGTGACGGAGGGACCCAGTACTTC. Encoded protein: CASSLTFPGHGDGGTQYF. The full variable domain, rest sourced from reference TRBV5-8 and TRBJ2-5, is EAGVTQSPTHLIKTRGQQATLRCSPISGHTSVYWYQQALGLGLQFLLWYDEGEERNRGNFPPRFSGRQFPNYSSELNVNALELEDSALYLCASSLTFPGHGDGGTQYFGPGTRLLVL.